Described below is a single TCR beta chain sequence and its context. The antigen it recognizes is unknown. No base qualities exist here, and no much larger clone lies one base off it. Library method: the immunoSEQ multiplex PCR assay. For the multiplex PCR, a mixture combining 60 forward primers for TCR Vbeta segments and 13 reverse primers for TCR Jbeta segments was used. The CDR3 region of rearranged TCR beta genes was amplified from genomic DNA by a multiplex PCR assay. The amplified TCR beta libraries were sequenced on the Illumina HiSeq System as 87-base-pair reads. Regarding the original processing steps: A later analysis tallied roughly 80 million unique TCR beta chains across the 666 repertoires, and 10 million to 11 million of those chains were shared by two or more donors. Raw reads were error-corrected and collapsed into unique sequences by a nearest-neighbor algorithm in which closely related sequences were merged to remove PCR and sequencing errors. To assign V, D and J gene segments, CDR3 sequences were aligned to IMGT reference sequences. Each retained sequence needed at least a six-nucleotide match to both a V gene segment and a J gene segment. A rearrangement counted as productive if the CDR3 had no stop codons and remained in frame with V and J, and every other rearrangement counted as non-productive. Following IMGT convention, CDR3 was defined as the stretch from the second conserved V-encoded cysteine up to the conserved J-encoded phenylalanine. Sequences without an unambiguous match to a single V gene segment were excluded from the earlier analysis of about 630 of the donors. An earlier analysis of several hundred of the donors called V segments functional above 56.7% productive rearrangements and segregating when the between-donor standard deviation exceeded 5%. A statistical classification framework was built to diagnose cytomegalovirus status from the catalog of TCR beta chain sequences. In a later analysis, TCR nucleotide sequences were compared against IMGT/GENE-DB human TR gene sequences so that V and J genes could be assigned. Using the TCRdist pipeline, a later analysis assigned CDR3 sequences along with most-parsimonious VDJ recombination scenarios. In a later analysis, each TCR beta chain was defined by its CDR3 amino acid sequence together with its V-gene family, and reads lacking a unique V-gene family were excluded. In a later analysis, 450 to 600 highly shared, low-generation-probability nucleotide sequences were removed to address suspected cross-contamination and a sequencing artifact. In a later analysis, a clonal expansion index for each public chain was calculated from normalized within-repertoire ranks of inferred template counts. In a later analysis, generation probabilities were computed using a VDJ recombination model fitted to out-of-frame rearrangements, and the results were checked against IGoR. Hypergeometric tests were used in a later analysis to score TCR-TCR, TCR-HLA and TCR-CMV co-occurrence, with a repertoire-size bias correction applied to the TCR pairs. A later analysis estimated false discovery rates by permuting HLA or CMV assignments 20 times. In a later analysis, co-occurring TCRs were grouped using DBSCAN, with TCRdist sequence similarity added in when clustering inside HLA-allele-positive subsets. Repertoires with fewer than 30,000 or more than 120,000 public chains were left out of co-occurrence clustering, as were four to six repertoires with anomalous nucleotide sharing. TCRdb re-hosts the immuneACCESS table, in-frame sequences only. Its copies lack some clones; in the studies checked, an unresolved V gene accounts for under half of them, and the cause for the rest is not known. The V and J calls and clone size were taken over from that table, and D and trimming were inferred from the DNA. This sample comprises about 190,000 clones, around 86% of them detected only once. Roughly 0.8% of the sample is held by the ten biggest clonotypes.

Counted from cysteine to phenylalanine, this CDR3 has 15 amino acids. Left in the record is the CDR3 DNA by itself, 45 bases read in frame from the first base. The germline V gene supplies CDR1 SGHRS and CDR2 YFSETQ. Germline trimming amounts to 2 bases on V and 2 bases on J, with 3 as the count of junction bases outside the gene matches. In total, fewer than 750 healthy bone marrow donors made up the cohort. Cohort members were all nominally healthy when sampled, although unrecorded immune exposures were likely present. The donor was CMV seronegative and was included in the group of about 350 seronegative cohort members. A peripheral blood sample was collected from each donor, and TCR beta sequencing was performed on peripheral blood mononuclear cells. The Qiagen DNeasy Blood Extraction Kit was used to extract genomic DNA from the blood cell samples. This specimen belongs to a study of cytomegalovirus exposure and HLA in healthy donors (TCRdb year 2017). Study-wide context: According to an earlier analysis of a few hundred of the donors, about 179 million T cells yielded 117 million unique TCR beta sequences and approximately 280 Gb of sequence data. Roughly 290 gigabases of sequencing data and roughly 81 million unique TCR sequences made up an early release that covered fewer than 650 HLA-typed donors. Of the roughly 400 genotyped donors, about 80% fell in the genetic ancestry cluster associated with self-reported Caucasian donors. The study aimed to test whether signatures of past pathogen exposure could be identified by cataloging public T cell receptors. The study profiled the T cell repertoires of 666 subjects by immunosequencing and related them to cytomegalovirus serostatus. A separate validation cohort of roughly 130 different subjects was used in addition to the approximately 610-subject first cohort. The study combined high-throughput TCR immunosequencing, statistical association of individual TCRs with disease status, and machine learning to predict cytomegalovirus infection status. A later analysis re-examined previously published TCR beta repertoires from just over 650 donors and added high-resolution HLA genotyping to investigate patterns of TCR occurrence. Rather than using new phenotypic data, the later analysis identified candidate immune exposures from TCR beta sequences and from how often those sequences occurred across donors. An earlier analysis of around 640 of the donors used high-throughput TCR beta sequencing to judge whether each TCR beta V gene segment behaved as functional or pseudogenic. Donor age, sex, ethnicity and CMV serostatus were compiled together with the repertoire data. A later genetic analysis took genome-wide SNP genotypes for about 55% of the roughly 670 donors and used that subset as a discovery cohort. All discovery cohort repertoires had been generated using a single sequencing platform. Class I and class II HLA loci were covered by the typing at four-digit resolution. The number of donors typed differed by locus, with 629-630 for A, B, C, DRB1 and DQB1, roughly 520 for DQA1, about 610 for DPA1, and over 400 for DPB1. About five DR-DQ haplotypes were treated as single units for association and clustering because of strong linkage in the cohort. Across approximately 400 genotyped donors of the cohort, an average of approximately 200,000 unique TCR beta nucleotide sequences per donor were sequenced, and roughly 18% of those sequences were non-productive.

General findings and caveats noted by the study authors: Most CMV-associated TCR beta chains appeared to be HLA-restricted in a later analysis, and the HLA associations seemed to be driven largely by CMV exposure. The 87-base-pair reads could not distinguish some IMGT-functional V segments, including TRBV6-2 and TRBV6-3, so those segments were excluded. Assigning TCR associations to individual alleles was difficult when HLA alleles, especially DR and DQ, strongly co-occurred. A later genetic analysis associated a missense DCLRE1C variant with V-gene and J-gene trimming of TCR beta chains, and an independent cohort replicated the association. Cytomegalovirus status was reported to be diagnosed by the classifier with high specificity and sensitivity in both the original and validation cohorts. Most TCR sequences were observed very rarely across donors, whereas some public TCRs were present in many individuals. In a later genetic analysis, fewer N-insertions in productive TCRs were reported among donors in an Asian-associated ancestry cluster than the roughly 700-donor mean. Correlated functional status among segregating V segments might be attributable to linkage disequilibrium, but an unknown experimental factor could not be ruled out. A further reported finding was that TCR beta sequences accurately predicted the HLA-A and HLA-B alleles for most subjects in the first cohort. Because counts were too low, some 16 rarely observed V segments, including chromosome 9 orphons, were excluded from the earlier analysis of some 590 of the donors. In vitro tests confirmed that a few of the cytomegalovirus-associated TCR beta chains recognize cytomegalovirus antigens. The presence/absence analyses assumed that sequencing depth was roughly uniform across donors, and that assumption may not be true. In the study, approximately 150 TCR beta chains were listed as associated with cytomegalovirus. At a false discovery rate of 0.05, a later analysis linked 16,000 or so TCR beta sequences to specific HLA alleles. Immune exposure information for the cohort was limited to CMV serostatus. According to the authors, the approach could potentially be generalized to other disease states and immunological phenotypes. A group of highly shared sequence variants was considered likely to be a technical artifact of the sequencing pipeline. Broadly in line with IMGT annotations, most TCR beta V segments showed up in productive rearrangements about 90% or about 30% of the time in an earlier analysis of approximately 640 of the donors. Compared with equally common non-associated chains, HLA-associated TCR beta chains in a later analysis were more clonally expanded and had lower generation probabilities. Because HLA typing was missing for some donors at each locus, association tests included only the typed subset. In a later analysis, several top co-occurrence clusters were reported to appear linked to parvovirus B19, influenza, CMV and Epstein-Barr virus. In a later analysis, TCR association rates were found to vary across HLA loci, with the most associated TCRs seen for DRB1 alleles and the fewest for HLA-C alleles. This cohort had only TCR beta chains sequenced, and the lack of alpha or paired-chain data limited which features could be detected.

Sequenced input: PBMCs. The source is a woman aged 18-29 years in good health and CMV-seronegative. The sequence is built from TRBV5-1 and TRBJ2-7; 11 bases in between match TRBD1. The bases read TGCGCCAGCAGCTTAGGGGGACAGGGGGCCTACGAGCAGTACTTC. Its product reads: CASSLGGQGAYEQYF.